The entry below gives a single T cell receptor (beta chain) sequence along with its context. Its antigen remains undetermined. No base qualities exist here, and no much larger clone lies one base off it. This sample stems from a study of control samples from healthy donors and cancer patients (dated by TCRdb to the early 2020s). V and J are truncated by 0 bases and 2 bases respectively, leaving an intervening sequence of 14 bases. There are 17 amino acids in the CDR3, from cysteine to phenylalanine inclusive. Only the CDR3 DNA stays, 51 bases, in frame from base 1. The germline V gene specifies SGHTA as CDR1 and FQGNSA as CDR2. The receptor library was made with the immunoSEQ multiplex PCR assay. As stored in TCRdb, this immuneACCESS dataset retains in-frame rearrangements with V and J assigned. A fraction of the clones does not appear; measured against another copy, unresolved V genes explain less than half of the discrepancy, and the remainder lacks a known reason. The sample has more than 90,000 clones on record, about 89% of them singletons. The ten largest clones add up to about 8% of the sample.

The V and J segments used are TRBV7-2 and TRBJ2-1; no D gene call is confident. What was sequenced was blood. This receptor was obtained from a man aged 25 to 40 in good health. CDR3 protein: CASSLASARTTYNEQFF. The DNA reads as follows: TGTGCCAGCAGCTTAGCGTCAGCGCGAACCACCTACAATGAGCAGTTCTTC.